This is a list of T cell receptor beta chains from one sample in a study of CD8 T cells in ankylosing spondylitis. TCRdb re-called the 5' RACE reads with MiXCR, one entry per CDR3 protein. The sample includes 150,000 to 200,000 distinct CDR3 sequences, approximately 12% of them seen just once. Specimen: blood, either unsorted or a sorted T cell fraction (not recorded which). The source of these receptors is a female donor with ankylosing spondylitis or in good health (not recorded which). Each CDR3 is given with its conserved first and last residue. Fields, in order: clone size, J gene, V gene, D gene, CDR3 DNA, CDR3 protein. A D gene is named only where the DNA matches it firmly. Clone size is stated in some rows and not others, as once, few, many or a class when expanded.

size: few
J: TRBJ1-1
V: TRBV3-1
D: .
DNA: TGTGCCAGCAGCCAGACGATTCTAGGCGAAGCTTTCTTT
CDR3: CASSQTILGEAFF

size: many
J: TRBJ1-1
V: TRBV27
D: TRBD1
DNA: TGTGCCAGCAGCCGACAGGGAGAGTTCACTGAAGCTTTCTTT
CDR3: CASSRQGEFTEAFF

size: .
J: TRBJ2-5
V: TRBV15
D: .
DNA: TGTGCCACCAGCAGGACAACTGTACAGGGGGGGGAGCGCCAAGAGACCCAGTACTTC
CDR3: CATSRTTVQGGERQETQYF

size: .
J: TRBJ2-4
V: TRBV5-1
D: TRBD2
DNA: TGCGCCAGCAGCTTGGCCGCGGGGGAGGCCAAAAACAGTCAGTACTTC
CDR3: CASSLAAGEAKNSQYF

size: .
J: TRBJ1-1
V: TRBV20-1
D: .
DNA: TGCAGTGCTAGAAAAGGGGGTAGCACTGAAGCTTTCTTT
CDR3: CSARKGGSTEAFF

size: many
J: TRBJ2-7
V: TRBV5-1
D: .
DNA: TGCGCCAGCAGCTCCTTCGGTTCCTACGAGCAGTACTTC
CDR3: CASSSFGSYEQYF

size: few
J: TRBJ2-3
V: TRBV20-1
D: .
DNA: TGCAGTGCCAGGGGCGGGAGTGGGATGTGGGATACGCAGTATTTT
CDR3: CSARGGSGMWDTQYF

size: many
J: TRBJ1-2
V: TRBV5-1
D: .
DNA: TGCGCCAGCAGCTTGGGGACAGCCTTTTTCTATGGCTACACCTTC
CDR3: CASSLGTAFFYGYTF

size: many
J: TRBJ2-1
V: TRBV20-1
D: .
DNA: TGCAGTGCTGGAAGAATTGACAGGTACAATGAGCAGTTCTTC
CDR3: CSAGRIDRYNEQFF

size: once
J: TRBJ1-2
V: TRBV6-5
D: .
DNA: TGTGCCGGCTGTTACTCAGGGCAGACGCCTAACTATGGCTACACCTTC
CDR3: CAGCYSGQTPNYGYTF

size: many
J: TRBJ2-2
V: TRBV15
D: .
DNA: TGTGCCACCAGCAGAGTCCTGGAATCCGGGGAGCTGTTTTTT
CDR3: CATSRVLESGELFF

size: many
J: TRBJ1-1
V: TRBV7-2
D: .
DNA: TGTGCCAGCAGCTTCCACCACAAAGACAGCCAAGCTTTCTTT
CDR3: CASSFHHKDSQAFF

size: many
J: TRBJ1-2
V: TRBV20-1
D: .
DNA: TGCAGTGCCTACGGGGTAGGAGGGCTTAACACCTTC
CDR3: CSAYGVGGLNTF

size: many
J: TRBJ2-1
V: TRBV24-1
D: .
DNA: TGTGCCACCAGTGATCCGGGACTGGTCAAGGAGCAGTTCTTC
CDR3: CATSDPGLVKEQFF

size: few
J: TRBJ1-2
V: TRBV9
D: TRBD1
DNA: TGTGCCAGCAGCGTAGGAGGCCCTCTGAGGGGACAGGTCTATGGCTACACCTTC
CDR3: CASSVGGPLRGQVYGYTF

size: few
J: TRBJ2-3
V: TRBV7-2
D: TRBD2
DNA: TGTGCCAGCAGCTTTCTCCCTAGCGGGAGAGGAGATACGCAGTATTTT
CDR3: CASSFLPSGRGDTQYF

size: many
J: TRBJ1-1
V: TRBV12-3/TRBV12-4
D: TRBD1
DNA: TGTGCCAGCAGTTCAGGGGGGGTAGAAGCTTTCTTT
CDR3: CASSSGGVEAFF

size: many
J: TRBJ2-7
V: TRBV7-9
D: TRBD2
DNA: TGTGCCAGCAATGGGCCCGGGAGGAATGCAGGCGAGCAGTACTTC
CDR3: CASNGPGRNAGEQYF

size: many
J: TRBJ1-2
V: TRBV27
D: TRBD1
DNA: TGTGCCAGCAAAAAGAGTCCCGGGACAGTCAACTATGGCTACACCTTC
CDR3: CASKKSPGTVNYGYTF

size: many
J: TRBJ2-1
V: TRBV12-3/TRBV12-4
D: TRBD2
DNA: TGTGCCAGCAGTTCAGGCGGGAGTCCCTACAATGAGCAGTTCTTC
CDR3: CASSSGGSPYNEQFF

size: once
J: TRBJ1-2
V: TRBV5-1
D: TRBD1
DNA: TGCGCCAGCAGCGAGGGACAGGGTAACTATGGCTACACCTTC
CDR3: CASSEGQGNYGYTF

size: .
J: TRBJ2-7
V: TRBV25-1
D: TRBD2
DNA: TGTGCCAGCAGTGATCCGGGACTAGCGGGAGTTAAGGACGAGCAGTACTTC
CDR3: CASSDPGLAGVKDEQYF

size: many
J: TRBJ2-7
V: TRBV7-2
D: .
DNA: TGTGCCAGCAGCTTACACCGCGAGCAGTACTTC
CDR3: CASSLHREQYF

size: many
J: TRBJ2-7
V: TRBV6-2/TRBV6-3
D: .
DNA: TGTGCCAGCGGGGAAGGGTACGAGCAGTACTTC
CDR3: CASGEGYEQYF

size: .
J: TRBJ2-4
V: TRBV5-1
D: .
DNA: TGCGCCAGCAGCTTTGGAGTGTCAGAAAACATTCAGTGCTTC
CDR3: CASSFGVSENIQCF

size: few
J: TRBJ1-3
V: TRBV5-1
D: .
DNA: TGCGCCAGCAGACAGGCACTCTCGGTAGGAAACACCATATATTTT
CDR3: CASRQALSVGNTIYF

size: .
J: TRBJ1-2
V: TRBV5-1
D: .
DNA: TGCGCCAGCAGCTTCGACAGGTCCCTTCGCTATGGCTACACCTTC
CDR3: CASSFDRSLRYGYTF

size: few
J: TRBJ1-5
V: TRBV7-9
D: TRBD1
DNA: TGTGCCAGCAGCTCCGGGACAGGGGGCGGTCAGCCCCAGCATTTT
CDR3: CASSSGTGGGQPQHF

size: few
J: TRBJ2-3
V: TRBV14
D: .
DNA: TGTGCCAGCAGCCAACATAACAATGTTGCGGGCGGGAGCACAGATACGCAGTATTTT
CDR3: CASSQHNNVAGGSTDTQYF

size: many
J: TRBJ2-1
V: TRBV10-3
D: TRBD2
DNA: TGTGCCATCAGTCGTATAGGACTAGCGGGAGGCAATGAGCAGTTCTTC
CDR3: CAISRIGLAGGNEQFF

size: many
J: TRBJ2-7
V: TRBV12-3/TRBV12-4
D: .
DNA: TGTGCCAGCAGACCGGGACTGAACTACGAGCAGTACTTC
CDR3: CASRPGLNYEQYF

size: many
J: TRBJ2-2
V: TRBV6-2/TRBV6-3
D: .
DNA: TGTGCCAGCAGGGAAGGTGCCGGGGAGCTGTTTTTT
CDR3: CASREGAGELFF

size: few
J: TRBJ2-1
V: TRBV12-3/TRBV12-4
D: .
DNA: TGTGCCAGCGGGACTCCAATTAAGTCTGAGCAGTTCTTC
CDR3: CASGTPIKSEQFF

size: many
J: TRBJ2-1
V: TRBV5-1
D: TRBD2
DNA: TGCGCCAGCAGCTTAGTGCTAGCGGGAGCTGCATCGAATGAGCAGTTCTTC
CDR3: CASSLVLAGAASNEQFF

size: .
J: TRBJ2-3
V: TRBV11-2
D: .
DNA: TGTGCCAGCACCCCAGGCGCAGGTCCAGATACGCAGTATTTT
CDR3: CASTPGAGPDTQYF

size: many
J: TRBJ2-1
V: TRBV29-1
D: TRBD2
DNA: TGCAGCGTTGACGCGGGGCTGGGAGGGTACAATGAGCAGTTCTTC
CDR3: CSVDAGLGGYNEQFF

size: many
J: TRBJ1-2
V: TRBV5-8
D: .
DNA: TGTGCCAGCAGCTTGATCGGGGGCGAAACCTTC
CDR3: CASSLIGGETF

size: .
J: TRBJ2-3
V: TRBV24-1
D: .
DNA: TGTGCCACCAGTGACCCTGACACTTTTGACGATACGCAGTATTTT
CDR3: CATSDPDTFDDTQYF

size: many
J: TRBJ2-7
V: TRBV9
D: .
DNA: TGTGCCAGCAGCGCCCGACTGTTCTCCTACGAGCAGTACTTC
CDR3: CASSARLFSYEQYF

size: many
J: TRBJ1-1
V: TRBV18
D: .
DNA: TGTGCCAGCTCACCCCTCCCGACAGCTACGTTTCTGGGCAACACTGAAGCTTTCTTT
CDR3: CASSPLPTATFLGNTEAFF

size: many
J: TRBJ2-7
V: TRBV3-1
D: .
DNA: TGTGCCAGCAGCCAAGAACGTGGGCCCCTGTACTTC
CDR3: CASSQERGPLYF

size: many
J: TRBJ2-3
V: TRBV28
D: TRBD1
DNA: TGTGCCAGCAGTTTGCACAGGGGGCCCGGGGCAGATACGCAGTATTTT
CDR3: CASSLHRGPGADTQYF

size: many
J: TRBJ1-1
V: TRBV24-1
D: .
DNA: TGTGCCACCAGTCGGGCAGGGGTGAACACTGAAGCTTTCTTT
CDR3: CATSRAGVNTEAFF